The TCR beta chain under discussion was sequenced for a study of human T cells and chemical hapten exposure. Study-level background: A roughly 2 cm by roughly 2 cm inner upper arm patch received 2% DPC for sensitization. Patients, mostly women, had alopecia areata, alopecia totalis or alopecia universalis. Regarding the study as a whole: Among TCRs, those above 1 in 1000 frequency were unaffected by DPC sensitization. Each of the donors had alopecia, so their immune responses may not resemble those of healthy people.

Ten or more counts support this clonotype. Its antigen is currently unknown. TCRdb re-called the RACE reads through MiXCR, storing one row per CDR3 protein. The sample records tens of thousands of distinct CDR3 sequences, roughly 8.8% being singletons. Sample time point: pre-sensitization, week 0. Treatment described: therapeutic diphenylcyclopropenone sensitization with weekly scalp DPC. Trimming removed 3 bases from V and 9 bases from J, with 13 bases in between. This CDR3 contains 13 residues. The germline V gene has CDR1 SGDLS and CDR2 YYNGEE. The chain carries TRBV9 and TRBJ1-3; perhaps TRBD1 as D (5 bases). The sample in question was whole blood, obtained in connection with sensitization to the hapten diphenylcyclopropenone (DPC). The sequence came from a middle-aged woman with alopecia areata. Some clones in this sample may be carry-over from other donors' samples. In nucleotides, the CDR3 is TGTGCCAGCAGCGGGGGGACTGGCATCACCATATATTTT. Its protein is CASSGGTGITIYF.